These T cell receptor beta chains were read from a single sample in a study of Graves' ophthalmopathy and Graves' hyperthyroidism. From the multiplex PCR reads, TCRdb called clonotypes with MiXCR, one entry per CDR3 protein. In the table there are about 1.2 million distinct CDR3 sequences, about two fifths of which are singletons. Sequences were obtained from peripheral blood or thyroid tissue (not recorded which). These receptor sequences come from an adult man with Graves' hyperthyroidism. CDR3s leave out the opening cysteine and the closing phenylalanine or tryptophan.

J gene: TRBJ2-7; V gene: TRBV2; CDR3 protein: ASKPSVNYEQY
J gene: TRBJ2-7; V gene: TRBV6-2/TRBV6-3; CDR3 protein: ASSYSDTYEQY
J gene: TRBJ1-2; V gene: TRBV5-1; CDR3 protein: ASSPGSRGYT
J gene: TRBJ2-7; V gene: TRBV20-1; CDR3 protein: SARRTGEKRYEQY
J gene: TRBJ1-4; V gene: TRBV15; CDR3 protein: ATLQTTNEKLF
J gene: TRBJ1-5; V gene: TRBV6-5; CDR3 protein: ASSYSLDFSQPQH
J gene: TRBJ1-6; V gene: TRBV5-1; CDR3 protein: ASRVQGADSPLH
J gene: TRBJ1-5; V gene: TRBV10-3; CDR3 protein: AISAQGFGQPQH
J gene: TRBJ1-1; V gene: TRBV6-5; CDR3 protein: ASSYVPNTEAF
J gene: TRBJ2-7; V gene: TRBV5-1; CDR3 protein: ASSLSGTYEQY
J gene: TRBJ1-5; V gene: TRBV20-1; CDR3 protein: SARGQGRGNQPQH
J gene: TRBJ2-5; V gene: TRBV4-1; CDR3 protein: ASSQEGTGGPEETQY
J gene: TRBJ2-7; V gene: TRBV7-2; CDR3 protein: ASSLGTPRTYEQY
J gene: TRBJ2-7; V gene: TRBV7-9; CDR3 protein: ASSQGVSGASYEQY
J gene: TRBJ1-5; V gene: TRBV12-3/TRBV12-4; CDR3 protein: ASSQGQGVGNQPQH
J gene: TRBJ2-2; V gene: TRBV10-3; CDR3 protein: ATLLREGSGELF
J gene: TRBJ1-6; V gene: TRBV7-9; CDR3 protein: ASSLREQGRGSPLH
J gene: TRBJ2-5; V gene: TRBV4-3; CDR3 protein: ASSQTTLGAQY
J gene: TRBJ1-5; V gene: TRBV5-1; CDR3 protein: ASSPGHTKELWLHLRFGDQH
J gene: TRBJ2-5; V gene: TRBV5-1; CDR3 protein: ASSFTQDSRETQY
J gene: TRBJ2-2; V gene: TRBV13; CDR3 protein: ASREGQGPPGELF
J gene: TRBJ2-2; V gene: TRBV6-5; CDR3 protein: ASRETGYNTGELF
J gene: TRBJ2-7; V gene: TRBV12-3/TRBV12-4; CDR3 protein: ASRVGTADEQY
J gene: TRBJ2-7; V gene: TRBV11-2; CDR3 protein: ASSLDPAGREQY
J gene: TRBJ2-7; V gene: TRBV7-9; CDR3 protein: ASSQGDLAGGLDEQY
J gene: TRBJ1-4; V gene: TRBV7-9; CDR3 protein: ASMRVVDDKLF
J gene: TRBJ2-2; V gene: TRBV19; CDR3 protein: ASSILRQGLGGELF
J gene: TRBJ2-7; V gene: TRBV14; CDR3 protein: ASSLGILDYEQY
J gene: TRBJ2-2; V gene: TRBV5-4; CDR3 protein: ASTEITHANTGELF
J gene: TRBJ1-1; V gene: TRBV5-1; CDR3 protein: ASSYLGRITGAGAEAF
J gene: TRBJ2-7; V gene: TRBV9; CDR3 protein: ASSYSSAGGDEQY
J gene: TRBJ2-2; V gene: TRBV14; CDR3 protein: ASSLTVSRTGELF
J gene: TRBJ1-5; V gene: TRBV9; CDR3 protein: ASSLRDSAINQPQH
J gene: TRBJ2-5; V gene: TRBV20-1; CDR3 protein: SARDQVGKETQY
J gene: TRBJ1-1; V gene: TRBV9; CDR3 protein: ASSGREVEAF
J gene: TRBJ2-7; V gene: TRBV15; CDR3 protein: ATSRDTGGLGDEQY
J gene: TRBJ2-7; V gene: TRBV7-9; CDR3 protein: ASSVEGGTGNPYEQY
J gene: TRBJ2-2; V gene: TRBV15; CDR3 protein: ATSSEANTGELF
J gene: TRBJ1-1; V gene: TRBV29-1; CDR3 protein: SVRHTNTEAF
J gene: TRBJ2-7; V gene: TRBV14; CDR3 protein: ASSRAPYEQY
J gene: TRBJ2-5; V gene: TRBV29-1; CDR3 protein: SVETSGVMETQY
J gene: TRBJ2-7; V gene: TRBV10-3; CDR3 protein: AIRKTRTEDYEQY
J gene: TRBJ2-5; V gene: TRBV5-1; CDR3 protein: ASSTQVPQETQY
J gene: TRBJ2-7; V gene: TRBV29-1; CDR3 protein: SAKARRSSYEQY
J gene: TRBJ1-4; V gene: TRBV7-8; CDR3 protein: ASSDRLVNEKLF
J gene: TRBJ2-7; V gene: TRBV3-1; CDR3 protein: ASSQLAGTDEQY
J gene: TRBJ2-2; V gene: TRBV19; CDR3 protein: ASSIVGEAVTGELF
J gene: TRBJ1-4; V gene: TRBV19; CDR3 protein: ASSTESTANEKLF
J gene: TRBJ1-2; V gene: TRBV6-5; CDR3 protein: ASRTEQTSNYGYT
J gene: TRBJ2-7; V gene: TRBV9; CDR3 protein: ASSVQPSGYEQY
J gene: TRBJ2-7; V gene: TRBV7-6; CDR3 protein: ASSLGTGSREQY
J gene: TRBJ2-5; V gene: TRBV25-1; CDR3 protein: ASSEYWGTDGMGETQY
J gene: TRBJ2-5; V gene: TRBV6-5; CDR3 protein: ASSYQTGRQETQY
J gene: TRBJ1-1; V gene: TRBV4-1; CDR3 protein: ASSQEGTDPEAF
J gene: TRBJ2-7; V gene: TRBV12-3/TRBV12-4; CDR3 protein: ASSLIAGPYEQY
J gene: TRBJ1-5; V gene: TRBV7-9; CDR3 protein: ASSLDLLGGPQH
J gene: TRBJ1-5; V gene: TRBV2; CDR3 protein: ASSDSGGFLYSNQPQH